The entry below gives a single TCR beta chain sequence along with its context. The data stem from a study of control samples from healthy donors and cancer patients. The CDR3 runs to 12 residues. Germline V CDR1 and CDR2: SGHNT, YYREEE (reference sequence). V was pared by 2 bases and J by 5 bases, with 8 bases between. Using immunoSEQ multiplex PCR, the repertoire was profiled, and TCRdb retains in-frame clones only, with some absent. Here the sample spans more than 120,000 clones, 75% to 95% being singletons. The material sequenced was blood. The TCR originated in a man aged 30 to 39 in good health. This chain connects TRBV5-4 to TRBJ2-7, with D possibly being TRBD1 (5 bases). CDR3 DNA: TGTGCCAGCAGCTTCAGGGTTGACGAGCAGTACTTC. Translating it yields CASSFRVDEQYF.